This TCR beta chain was recorded in a study of identical twins. The study, taken as a whole, reports: Insertions were reduced in abundant cord blood beta clonotypes but not in memory repertoires.

cDNA molecules carried unique molecular identifiers, and template switching added a universal primer site. Each CDR3 protein is one row after TCRdb ran MiXCR on the 5' RACE reads. The data show fewer than 900,000 distinct CDR3 sequences, 21% seen once. Germline-derived CDR1 and CDR2 are DFQATT and SNEGSKA (reference sequence). V lost 3 bases and J lost 6, with 10 bases in between. This CDR3 is 12 amino acids long. This clonotype appeared many times. The antigen is not known. Each donor was a healthy Caucasian. This sample also appeared in a second study, on T cells expressing NK-cell markers. That source notes: The contribution of dominant NKG2C+ clonotypes to CD8+ T cells in more than five donors was 1.0-7.0%.

Sample: PBMCs. This receptor was identified in a woman aged 18-29 years in good health. The chain uses TRBV20-1 and TRBJ2-3; D unresolved. Written as DNA, the CDR3 is TGCAGTGCTAGGGTTGTGGCCGATACGCAGTATTTT. Residues: CSARVVADTQYF.